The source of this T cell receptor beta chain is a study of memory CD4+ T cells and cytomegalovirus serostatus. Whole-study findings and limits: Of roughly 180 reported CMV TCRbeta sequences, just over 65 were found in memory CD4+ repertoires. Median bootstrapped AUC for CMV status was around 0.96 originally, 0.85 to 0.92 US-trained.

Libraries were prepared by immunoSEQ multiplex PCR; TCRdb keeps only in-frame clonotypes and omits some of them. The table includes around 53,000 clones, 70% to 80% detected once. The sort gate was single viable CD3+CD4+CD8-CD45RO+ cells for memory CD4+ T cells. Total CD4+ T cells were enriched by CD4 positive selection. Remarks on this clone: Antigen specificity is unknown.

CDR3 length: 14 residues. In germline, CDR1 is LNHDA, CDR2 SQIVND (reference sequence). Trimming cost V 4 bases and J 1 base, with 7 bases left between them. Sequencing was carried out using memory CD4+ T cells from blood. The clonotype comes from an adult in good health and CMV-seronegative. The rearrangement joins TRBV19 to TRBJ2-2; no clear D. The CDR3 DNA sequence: TGTGCCAGTAGTAGGCATCAGAACACCGGGGAGCTGTTTTTT. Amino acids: CASSRHQNTGELFF.